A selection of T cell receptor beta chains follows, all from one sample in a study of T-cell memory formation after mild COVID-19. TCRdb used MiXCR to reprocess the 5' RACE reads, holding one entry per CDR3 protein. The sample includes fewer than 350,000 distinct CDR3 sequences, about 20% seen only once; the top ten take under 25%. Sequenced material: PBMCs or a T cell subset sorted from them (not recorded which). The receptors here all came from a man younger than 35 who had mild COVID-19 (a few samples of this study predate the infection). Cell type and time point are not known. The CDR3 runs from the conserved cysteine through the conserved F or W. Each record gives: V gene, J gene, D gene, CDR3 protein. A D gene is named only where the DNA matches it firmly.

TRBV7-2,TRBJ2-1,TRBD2,CASSPRLAGDHEQFF
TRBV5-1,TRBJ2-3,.,CASKSGQGTDTQYF
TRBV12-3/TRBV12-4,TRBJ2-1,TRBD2,CASSRGGRQFF
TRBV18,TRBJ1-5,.,CASSPQGFDQPQHF
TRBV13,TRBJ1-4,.,CASSLGGPRKLFF
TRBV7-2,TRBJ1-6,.,CASSLTPDSPLHF
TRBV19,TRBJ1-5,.,CASTSRGNQPQHF
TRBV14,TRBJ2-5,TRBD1,CASSQGGQQETQYF
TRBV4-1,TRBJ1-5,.,CASSQDYRVFSQPQHF
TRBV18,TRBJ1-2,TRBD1,CASSPGQGAIFSGYTF
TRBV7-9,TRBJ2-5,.,CASSSGTYQETQYF
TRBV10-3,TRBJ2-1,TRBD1,CAISEQGQGYNEQFF
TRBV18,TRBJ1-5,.,CASSPLEVVDQPQHF
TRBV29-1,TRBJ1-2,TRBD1,CSVDLITGDGYTF
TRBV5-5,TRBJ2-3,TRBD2,CASSWPGGESTDTQYF
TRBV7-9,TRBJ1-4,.,CASSHPRVATNEKLFF
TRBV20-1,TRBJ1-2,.,CSAGNYGYTF